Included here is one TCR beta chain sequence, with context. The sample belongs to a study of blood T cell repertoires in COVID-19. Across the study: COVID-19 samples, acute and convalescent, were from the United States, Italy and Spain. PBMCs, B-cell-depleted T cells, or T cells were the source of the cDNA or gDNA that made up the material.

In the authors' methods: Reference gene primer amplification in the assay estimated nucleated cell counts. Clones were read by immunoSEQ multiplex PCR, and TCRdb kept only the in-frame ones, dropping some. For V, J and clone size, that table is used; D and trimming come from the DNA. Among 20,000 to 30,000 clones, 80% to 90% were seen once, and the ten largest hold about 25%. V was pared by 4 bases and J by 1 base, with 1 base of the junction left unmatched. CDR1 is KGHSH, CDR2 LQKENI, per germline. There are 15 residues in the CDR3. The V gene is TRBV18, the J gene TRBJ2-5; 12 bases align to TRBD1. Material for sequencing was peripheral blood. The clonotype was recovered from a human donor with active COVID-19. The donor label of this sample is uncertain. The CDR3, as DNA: TGTGCCAGCTCACGGGGACAGGGGGCCCAAGAGACCCAGTACTTC. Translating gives CASSRGQGAQETQYF. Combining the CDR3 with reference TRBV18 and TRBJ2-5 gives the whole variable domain NAGVMQNPRHLVRRRGQEARLRCSPMKGHSHVYWYRQLPEEGLKFMVYLQKENIIDESGMPKERFSAEFPKEGPSILRIQQVVRGDSAAYFCASSRGQGAQETQYFGPGTRLLVL.